These T cell receptor beta chains were read from a single sample in a study of Ad26.COV2.S vaccination and SARS-CoV-2 variants. Data came from immunoSEQ multiplex PCR; TCRdb stores just in-frame clones and leaves some out. The profile shows some 190,000 clones, 70% to 90% of them singletons. The sequenced sample was peripheral blood, obtained after recovery from COVID-19. The source of these receptors is a human donor who had recovered from COVID-19. The CDR3 runs from the conserved cysteine through the conserved F or W. The D gene is left open where the match is weak. Where a row states a size, it is once, few, many or the class of an expanded clone; other rows omit it.

V: TRBV28; size: -; J: TRBJ2-1; D: TRBD1; DNA: TGTGCCAGCAGTTTAGTTCTGCGGCAGGGGGAGCCTGAGCAGTTCTTC; CDR3: CASSLVLRQGEPEQFF
V: TRBV30; size: -; J: TRBJ2-7; D: -; DNA: TGTGCCTGGTCTCGGGACCGTTACGAGCAGTACTTC; CDR3: CAWSRDRYEQYF
V: TRBV28; size: -; J: TRBJ2-2; D: TRBD2; DNA: TGTGCCAGCGGGCAACTAGCGGGGGGGCCGGAGGAGCTGTTTTTT; CDR3: CASGQLAGGPEELFF
V: TRBV10-1; size: -; J: TRBJ2-3; D: -; DNA: TGCGCCAGCAGGAAATATGAGCGTGGGGGGGCCGGTACAGATACGCAGTATTTT; CDR3: CASRKYERGGAGTDTQYF
V: TRBV6-5; size: -; J: TRBJ1-2; D: -; DNA: TGTGCCAGCAGTTACTCGGAACCCCTCTATGGCTACACCTTC; CDR3: CASSYSEPLYGYTF
V: TRBV6-5; size: -; J: TRBJ2-7; D: -; DNA: TGTGCCAGCAGTCGGACTGCCAGCTCCTACGAGCAGTACTTC; CDR3: CASSRTASSYEQYF
V: TRBV7-2; size: -; J: TRBJ2-1; D: TRBD1; DNA: TGTGCCAGCAGCTCGAGGGGGACAGGATCGTACAATGAGCAGTTCTTC; CDR3: CASSSRGTGSYNEQFF
V: TRBV7-3; size: -; J: TRBJ2-2; D: TRBD1; DNA: TGTGCCAGCAGCCCAGCCGACAGGGGATTCACCGGGGAGCTGTTTTTT; CDR3: CASSPADRGFTGELFF
V: TRBV27; size: -; J: TRBJ2-3; D: -; DNA: TGTGCCAGCAGTTTGGTGCGGGGCCGCACAGATACGCAGTATTTT; CDR3: CASSLVRGRTDTQYF
V: TRBV2; size: -; J: TRBJ1-1; D: TRBD1; DNA: TGTGCCAGCAGCGATCGGACAGGGTTTCGGCGGGCTTTCTTT; CDR3: CASSDRTGFRRAFF
V: TRBV6-5; size: -; J: TRBJ1-1; D: -; DNA: TGTGCCAGCAAGACCAACGCAGCTTTCTTT; CDR3: CASKTNAAFF
V: TRBV2; size: -; J: TRBJ1-6; D: TRBD1; DNA: TGTGCCAGCACCAAGGGACAGGGGGGCAATTCACCCCTCCACTTT; CDR3: CASTKGQGGNSPLHF
V: TRBV29-1; size: -; J: TRBJ2-1; D: -; DNA: TGCAGCGTTCCTCTCAGCTCCTACAATGAGCAGTTCTTC; CDR3: CSVPLSSYNEQFF
V: TRBV6-5; size: -; J: TRBJ1-1; D: -; DNA: TGTGCCAGCAGTTACTCGACTACGGGGGGAGCTGAAGCTTTCTTT; CDR3: CASSYSTTGGAEAFF
V: TRBV7-3; size: -; J: TRBJ1-6; D: -; DNA: TGTGCCAGCAGCTTAACGGGAGGAAACAATTCACCCCTCCACTTT; CDR3: CASSLTGGNNSPLHF
V: TRBV29-1; size: -; J: TRBJ2-2; D: TRBD1; DNA: TGCAGCGTTGAAGGGACAGGAAACACCGGGGAGCTGTTTTTT; CDR3: CSVEGTGNTGELFF
V: TRBV5-1; size: once; J: TRBJ1-1; D: -; DNA: TGCGCCAGCAGCTTGAGGGGCTCTGCGGAAGCTTTCTTT; CDR3: CASSLRGSAEAFF
V: TRBV2; size: -; J: TRBJ2-6; D: -; DNA: TGTGCCAGCAGTGACGGCCCCAACTCTGGGGCCAACGTCCTGACTTTC; CDR3: CASSDGPNSGANVLTF
V: TRBV5-6; size: -; J: TRBJ2-1; D: -; DNA: TGTGCCAGCAGTGGAACCGGGGGTTCCAGTAAGTTCTTC; CDR3: CASSGTGGSSKFF
V: TRBV2; size: -; J: TRBJ2-5; D: TRBD1; DNA: TGTGCCAGCTTGCGTACGGGACAGGGGACAGAGACCCAGTACTTC; CDR3: CASLRTGQGTETQYF
V: TRBV2; size: -; J: TRBJ2-1; D: -; DNA: TGTGCCAGCAGTCGAGGGGCCGGGCTTTCCTACAATGAGCAGTTCTTC; CDR3: CASSRGAGLSYNEQFF
V: TRBV9; size: -; J: TRBJ1-2; D: -; DNA: TGTGCCAGCAGCGTAGAAGGGGGGATAGGATATGGCTACACCTTC; CDR3: CASSVEGGIGYGYTF
V: TRBV3-1/TRBV3-2; size: -; J: TRBJ1-2; D: -; DNA: TGTGCCAGCAGCCAAGGGCCGGGGTGGTATGGCTACACCTTC; CDR3: CASSQGPGWYGYTF
V: TRBV20-1; size: -; J: TRBJ1-1; D: -; DNA: TGCAGTGCTAGGGGGGACACTGAAGCTTTCTTT; CDR3: CSARGDTEAFF
V: TRBV7-3; size: -; J: TRBJ1-6; D: TRBD1; DNA: TGTGCCAGCAGCCAAGGGACAGGGGTATCACCCCTCCACTTT; CDR3: CASSQGTGVSPLHF
V: TRBV2; size: once; J: TRBJ2-2; D: -; DNA: TGTGCCAGCAGTGAAGGGACTACAAACACCGGGGAGCTGTTTTTT; CDR3: CASSEGTTNTGELFF
V: TRBV7-9; size: -; J: TRBJ2-7; D: TRBD2; DNA: TGTGCCAGCAGCTCCGGACTAGCGGGAGGGTTCTCCTACGAGCAGTACTTC; CDR3: CASSSGLAGGFSYEQYF
V: TRBV7-6; size: once; J: TRBJ1-5; D: -; DNA: TGTGCCAGCAGCTTAGAGGGCCCCCCCCGCGATCAGCCCCAGCATTTT; CDR3: CASSLEGPPRDQPQHF
V: TRBV28; size: -; J: TRBJ1-3; D: -; DNA: TGTGCCAGCAGTTCGCGTACCATATATTTT; CDR3: CASSSRTIYF
V: TRBV19; size: -; J: TRBJ2-7; D: -; DNA: TGTGCCAGTAGTAACATTTGGGGGACGGACTCCTACGAGCAGTACTTC; CDR3: CASSNIWGTDSYEQYF
V: TRBV10-3; size: -; J: TRBJ2-7; D: TRBD2; DNA: TGTGCCCCCTGGCGGGGGGGCCTGACCTCCTACGAGCAGTACTTC; CDR3: CAPWRGGLTSYEQYF
V: TRBV28; size: once; J: TRBJ1-6; D: -; DNA: TGTGCCAGCAGTTCCCCCGGGATCGCGTATAATTCACCCCTCCACTTT; CDR3: CASSSPGIAYNSPLHF
V: TRBV4-1; size: once; J: TRBJ1-5; D: TRBD1; DNA: TGCGCCAGCAGCCGATCCGGGACAGGTTCTAATCAGCCCCAGCATTTT; CDR3: CASSRSGTGSNQPQHF
V: TRBV19; size: -; J: TRBJ1-5; D: TRBD1; DNA: TGTGCCAGTACCCTGCAAGGGACAGGGGATCAGCCCCAGCATTTT; CDR3: CASTLQGTGDQPQHF
V: TRBV9; size: few; J: TRBJ1-1; D: TRBD1; DNA: TGTGCCAGCAGCGTCGGGGACAGGTTGAACACTGAAGCTTTCTTT; CDR3: CASSVGDRLNTEAFF